Below are 13 T cell receptor beta chains sequenced from a single sample in a study of breast tumors, draining lymph nodes, adjacent tissues. TCRdb re-called the multiplex PCR reads through MiXCR, storing one row per CDR3 protein. Of 45,000 to 60,000 distinct CDR3 sequences listed, 23% are singletons. The specimen sequenced was breast tumor tissue. These receptors were obtained from a female donor with breast cancer. Some clones in this sample may be carry-over from other donors' samples.

Regarding this clonotype: A read error may be the cause here, since a much bigger clone is one base away. This sequence joins TRBV11-2 and TRBJ2-1; 8 positions agree with TRBD2. The V and J ends lost 1 base and 8 bases, in that order; junction bases with no gene match: 7. The length of the CDR3 is 15 residues. Germline CDR1 and CDR2: SGHAT and FQNNGV. CDR3 loop: CASSLGFSGNYEQFF. The CDR3 bases are TGTGCCAGCAGCTTAGGTTTTAGCGGGAATTATGAGCAGTTCTTC.

This clonotype was seen many times. J is TRBJ2-7 and V is TRBV5-1; 7 bases are shared with TRBD2. The CDR3 spans 12 residues. The ends lost 7 bases at V and 3 bases at J; junction bases unmatched: 4. Germline V gene sequence: CDR1 SGHRS, CDR2 YFSETQ. CDR3 in DNA: TGCGCCAGCCGGGGAGGGGACTACGAGCAGTACTTC. Translation gives CASRGGDYEQYF. The full variable domain, rest sourced from reference TRBV5-1 and TRBJ2-7, is KAGVTQTPRYLIKTRGQQVTLSCSPISGHRSVSWYQQTPGQGLQFLFEYFSETQRNKGNFPGRFSGRQFSNSRSEMNVSTLELGDSALYLCASRGGDYEQYFGPGTRLTVT.

This clonotype was seen ten or more times. The chain is built from TRBV3-1 and TRBJ2-6; the D gene is possibly TRBD1 (6 bases). CDR1 LGHDT and CDR2 YNNKEL come from the germline V gene (reference sequence). With 2 bases removed from V and 0 bases from J, the gap between germline ends came to 20 bases. This CDR3 spans 20 amino acids. CDR3 sequence (DNA): TGTGCCAGCAGCCAATCGAGGGGGTTAGCGCGTTACTCTGGGGCCAACGTCCTGACTTTC. It is translated as CASSQSRGLARYSGANVLTF.

This clonotype was seen at least ten times. The V call is TRBV27, the J call TRBJ2-7, with D possibly being TRBD1 (5 bases). CDR3 length equals 16 residues. From germline, CDR1 is MNHEY and CDR2 SMNVEV (reference sequence). V lost 7 bases, J lost 6 bases, and 25 bases lay in between. The CDR3: CASTLNPRAGLSEQYF. CDR3 bases: TGTGCCAGCACTCTGAACCCCAGGGCAGGGCTTAGCGAGCAGTACTTC.

In its sample, this clonotype was seen a few times. This rearrangement joins TRBV27 to TRBJ2-7; 8 bases agree with TRBD2. This CDR3 is built from 14 residues. Losses at the gene ends were 5 bases for V and 0 bases for J; bases not matched to a gene: 3. Germline values: CDR1 MNHEY, CDR2 SMNVEV (reference sequence). The DNA of the CDR3 is TGTGCCAGCAGTCAGCGGGGGTACTCCTACGAGCAGTACTTC. Translated, it gives CASSQRGYSYEQYF.

Only one count was recorded for this clonotype. The V and J genes are TRBV6-1 and TRBJ2-3; D remains ambiguous. This CDR3 has 12 amino acids. The ends were cut back, 8 bases at V and 4 bases at J, with 10 bases in the middle. Germline CDR1 is MNHNS and CDR2 is SASEGT. CDR3 DNA sequence: TGTGCCAGCCTTATGGATGCAGATACGCAGTATTTT. Translating gives CASLMDADTQYF.

The J gene is TRBJ2-7, the V gene TRBV24-1; D may be TRBD1 (6 bases). V was clipped by 4 bases and J by 6 bases, with 15 bases between them. The V gene's germline CDR1 is KGHDR and CDR2 SFDVKD. CDR3 length: 14 amino acids. This CDR3 is CATSETQGWGEQYF. The CDR3 nucleotides read TGTGCCACCAGTGAAACACAGGGCTGGGGCGAGCAGTACTTC.

This clonotype has ten or more counts. CDR3 DNA sequence: TGTGCCAGCAGTTTGTGGGGCTCTGGAAACACCATATATTTT. Translating gives CASSLWGSGNTIYF. The V and J genes are TRBV28 and TRBJ1-3; no clear D. Germline CDR1 and CDR2: MDHEN and SYDVKM. The CDR3 has 14 residues. The V end lost 3 bases, the J end lost 0 bases, and 6 bases lay between the germline ends.

Ten or more counts support this clonotype. The chain joins TRBV11-1 to TRBJ2-7; 7 bases fit TRBD1. Germline CDR1 SGHAT, CDR2 FQDESV (reference sequence). Germline trimming cut 5 bases from V and 3 bases from J; bases unmatched to any gene: 7. The CDR3 is made up of 14 amino acids. The CDR3 coding sequence is TGTGCCAGCAGCACCCGACAGGGCGGCTACGAGCAGTACTTC. This translates into CASSTRQGGYEQYF.

The chain links TRBV15 to TRBJ2-7; TRBD2 matches at 12 bases. The CDR3 is 16 residues long. V trimming: 1 base; J trimming: 3 bases; junction bases outside the gene matches: 4. From germline, CDR1 is LNHNV and CDR2 YYDKDF (reference sequence). This CDR3 is CATSRGTSGIGYEQYF. The CDR3 DNA sequence: TGTGCCACCAGCAGAGGGACTAGCGGGATCGGCTACGAGCAGTACTTC.

This clonotype was counted ten times or more. The chain carries TRBV12-3 or TRBV12-4 and TRBJ2-1; unclear D gene. V was pared by 3 bases and J by 4 bases, with 10 bases between. The CDR3 is made up of 14 amino acids. The CDR3 nucleotides read TGTGCCAGCAGTTTTGTGACGCTTTACAATGAGCAGTTCTTC. Its translation: CASSFVTLYNEQFF.

This clonotype has a count of ten or more. The chain recombines TRBV20-1 with TRBJ1-5; D gene uncertain. CDR1 and CDR2 (germline): DFQATT, SNEGSKA (reference sequence). The length of the CDR3 is 17 residues. With 5 bases removed from V and 0 bases from J, the gap between germline ends came to 20 bases. This CDR3 reads CSAEHPPPIYSNQPQHF. The CDR3 bases are TGCAGTGCTGAACATCCTCCGCCCATATATAGCAATCAGCCCCAGCATTTT.

CDR3 loop: CASSQTRRSRYFTDTQYF. The CDR3 DNA is TGTGCCAGCAGCCAGACCCGGCGGTCTCGGTATTTCACAGATACGCAGTATTTT. The genes are TRBV3-1 and TRBJ2-3; D is unclear. Germline CDR1 is LGHDT and CDR2 is YNNKEL (reference sequence). CDR3 length: 18 amino acids. V was shortened by 3 bases and J by 2 bases, with 21 bases between the two germline ends.